This T cell receptor beta chain is drawn from a study of T-cell memory formation after mild COVID-19. Notes on the study in general: Certain responding clones were present in pre-infection memory, suggesting participation of cross-reactive memory. The main location of contracting CD4+ clones was CM and EM, and that of contracting CD8+ clones was EMRA.

The TCR alpha and TCR beta cDNA libraries, bearing sample barcodes and UMIs, were generated by 5'RACE using constant-segment primers. TCRdb itself ran the 5' RACE reads through MiXCR, one entry per CDR3 protein. The table shows approximately 250,000 distinct CDR3 sequences, with under 20% occurring only once. On this clonotype itself: Its antigen remains unknown.

The CDR3 consists of 13 residues. Germline loops: CDR1 MNHEY, CDR2 SVGAGI. The V end lost 6 bases, the J end lost 4 bases, and 12 bases lay between the germline ends. Sequencing was carried out using PBMCs or a T cell subset sorted from them (not recorded which). This receptor was obtained from a man aged 18 to 29 who had mild COVID-19 (a few samples of this study predate the infection). Cell type and time point are not known. The V and J genes are TRBV6-5 and TRBJ1-2; maybe TRBD1 (6 bases). The CDR3 sequence is CASRTQGSYGYTF. CDR3 nucleotide sequence: TGTGCCAGCAGAACACAGGGCTCCTATGGCTACACCTTC.